The 27 T cell receptor beta chains given below trace back to one sample, sequenced in a study of blood T cells in healthy people across ages. The second PCR ran roughly 7 to 11 cycles with a sample-barcoded 5' primer and J-beta primers. Each CDR3 protein gets one entry after TCRdb re-called the 5' RACE reads with MiXCR. The sample has fewer than 1,200,000 distinct CDR3 sequences, approximately 25% seen once. These sequences were also reported in another study, on T cells of mothers and their children.

The sequenced sample was blood. The receptors originated from a girl aged 2 to 10 in good health.

This clonotype occurred a few times. The genes are TRBV20-1 and TRBJ2-1; 15 bases fit TRBD2. Trimming removed 3 bases from V and 10 bases from J; junction bases left unmatched: 10. Germline V gives CDR1 DFQATT, CDR2 SNEGSKA (reference sequence). This CDR3 is 16 amino acids long. CDR3 sequence reads: CSASPRTSGGAREQFF. CDR3 sequence (DNA): TGCAGTGCTAGCCCTCGGACTAGCGGGGGGGCAAGGGAGCAGTTCTTC.

The V call is TRBV20-1, the J call TRBJ2-5; 10 bases align to TRBD2. With V trimmed by 0 bases and J by 5 bases, 12 bases remained unmatched. CDR1 is DFQATT, CDR2 SNEGSKA, per germline (reference sequence). The CDR3 length is 17 residues. The CDR3 loop reads CSARDRKRGGAGETQYF. For the CDR3, the DNA is TGCAGTGCTAGAGATAGGAAGCGGGGGGGCGCGGGGGAGACCCAGTACTTC.

This clonotype was counted only a few times. The chain employs TRBV5-6 and TRBJ1-6; the D is unclear. The germline V gene has CDR1 SGHDT and CDR2 YYEEEE. Deletions cut 4 bases from V and 7 bases from J, with 15 bases between. The CDR3 length is 15 residues. CDR3 coding DNA: TGTGCCAGCAGCGTTCCAAAGGGAGGGAATTCACCCCTCCACTTT. It yields the protein CASSVPKGGNSPLHF.

The chain links TRBV11-2 to TRBJ2-5, with TRBD1 as a possible D gene (7 bases). This CDR3 is 18 amino acids long. V was cut by 5 bases and J by 4 bases, with 26 bases left in between. Germline V gives CDR1 SGHAT, CDR2 FQNNGV. As DNA, the CDR3 is TGTGCCAGCAGCCAGGCGGGGACACCCGAGGGGGACAGAGAGACCCAGTACTTC. Translation: CASSQAGTPEGDRETQYF.

This clonotype has only a few counts. The gene calls are TRBV28 and TRBJ2-1; D is unclear. The CDR3 spans 14 residues. Looked up from germline, CDR1 is MDHEN and CDR2 is SYDVKM. Trimming removed 6 bases at V and 9 bases at J, with 18 bases between. CDR3 sequence: CASSSRTPTAEQFF. The CDR3 nucleotides are TGTGCCAGCAGCTCCAGGACCCCCACAGCTGAGCAGTTCTTC.

This clonotype was seen a handful of times. The chain employs TRBV5-8 and TRBJ2-3, with D possibly matching TRBD2 (6 bases). Germline V lookup: CDR1 SGHTS, CDR2 YDEGEE. This CDR3 contains 16 residues. V dropped 3 bases and J dropped 2 bases, with 16 bases sitting between them. In DNA form, the CDR3 reads TGTGCCAGCAGCTCCGGACTACTATATTCCACAGATACGCAGTATTTT. Encoded protein: CASSSGLLYSTDTQYF.

This clonotype was counted between two and nine times. J is TRBJ2-1 and V is TRBV20-1; TRBD2 matches at 12 bases. V shed 2 bases, J shed 7 bases, and the junction held 15 bases outside the gene matches. CDR3 size: 18 residues. Germline CDR1 DFQATT, CDR2 SNEGSKA (reference sequence). CDR3 in amino acids: CSARQRLAGELGANEQFF. CDR3 DNA sequence: TGCAGTGCTAGACAGAGACTAGCGGGAGAGCTTGGGGCTAATGAGCAGTTCTTC.

This chain links TRBV29-1 with TRBJ2-1; 10 positions agree with TRBD1. Germline-derived CDR1 and CDR2 are SQVTM and ANQGSEA. CDR3 length: 14 amino acids. The ends lost 1 base at V and 7 bases at J; junction bases unmatched: 4. CDR3 sequence: CSVEGTGGHNEQFF. In nucleotides, the CDR3 is TGCAGCGTTGAAGGGACAGGGGGTCATAATGAGCAGTTCTTC.

V gene TRBV5-1 combines with J gene TRBJ2-5; TRBD2 matches at 11 bases. The ends lost 0 bases at V and 1 base at J; junction bases unmatched: 5. This CDR3 has 17 residues. Germline-derived CDR1 and CDR2 are SGHRS and YFSETQ. The CDR3 DNA reads TGCGCCAGCAGCTTGGACAGGACTAGCGGGCCCCAAGAGACCCAGTACTTC. This codes for CASSLDRTSGPQETQYF.

This clonotype has only a few counts. The chain recombines TRBV7-6 with TRBJ2-1, with 8 bases aligning to TRBD2. Germline CDR1 is SGHVS and CDR2 is FNYEAQ. There are 16 residues in the CDR3. The trim removed 4 bases at V and 1 base at J, leaving 6 bases unmatched. This chain's CDR3 is CASSSVAGLSYNEQFF. The CDR3, as DNA: TGTGCCAGCAGCTCGGTAGCGGGGTTGTCCTACAATGAGCAGTTCTTC.

The J gene is TRBJ2-2, the V gene TRBV27; no clear D gene. The germline V gene has CDR1 MNHEY and CDR2 SMNVEV (reference sequence). V was cut by 6 bases and J by 1 base, with 9 bases left in between. This CDR3 comprises 14 residues. CDR3 amino acids: CASRLTGNTGELFF. In DNA form, the CDR3 reads TGTGCCAGCAGACTCACGGGGAACACCGGGGAGCTGTTTTTT.

This chain links TRBV7-9 with TRBJ1-1, with unresolved D. The V gene lost 5 bases and the J gene lost 6 bases, with 7 bases spanning the gap. The CDR3 contains 11 residues. Germline V CDR1 and CDR2: SEHNR, FQNEAQ (reference sequence). CDR3 sequence reads: CASSGSPEAFF. CDR3 nucleotide sequence: TGTGCCAGCAGCGGTAGTCCTGAAGCTTTCTTT.

This clonotype was observed a handful of times. The chain has TRBV7-9 and TRBJ2-5; D not resolved. Trimming took 6 bases from V and 12 from J, leaving 20 bases between them. The CDR3 consists of 13 residues. Germline V gene data show CDR1 as SEHNR and CDR2 as FQNEAQ (reference sequence). CDR3 sequence (DNA): TGTGCCAGCAGTCCAGAGGCCCCGGAAGAGGAGTACTTC. Amino acid sequence: CASSPEAPEEEYF.

This clonotype showed up just a few times. CDR3 nucleotide sequence: TGTGCCAGCAGCCTCGGACAGGCCCTCTATGGCTACACCTTC. It translates to CASSLGQALYGYTF. The chain couples TRBV7-2 to TRBJ1-2; 7 nucleotides line up with TRBD1. Trimming at V came to 5 bases and at J to 4 bases, leaving 7 bases not matched to a gene. The CDR3 has 14 residues. CDR1 SGHTA and CDR2 FQGNSA come from the germline V gene.

The genes are TRBV3-1 and TRBJ2-3; 7 nucleotides agree with TRBD2. Germline V gene lookup returns CDR1 LGHDT and CDR2 YNNKEL (reference sequence). The junction had 10 bases not matched to a gene; V was cut back by 1 base and J by 6 bases. This CDR3 has 16 amino acids. In DNA form, the CDR3 reads TGTGCCAGCAGCCAAGGAACAGGACTAGTGGGGGATACGCAGTATTTT. It is translated as CASSQGTGLVGDTQYF.

Concerning this clonotype itself: Likely a read error: the CDR3 ends without its conserved phenylalanine or tryptophan. The J gene is TRBJ1-1, the V gene TRBV29-1, with D unresolved. This CDR3 comprises 12 residues. CDR1 SQVTM and CDR2 ANQGSEA come from the germline V gene. V lost 7 bases to trimming and J lost 2 bases, with 11 bases between them. CDR3 bases: TGCAGCGCCGATCAGGAAAACACTGAAGCTTTCCTT. It codes for CSADQENTEAFL.

This clonotype was seen a handful of times. The V call is TRBV29-1, the J call TRBJ2-5; 7 nucleotides line up with TRBD2. The CDR3 length is 14 residues. Germline CDR1 is SQVTM and CDR2 is ANQGSEA. The V gene end was trimmed by 3 bases and the J gene end by 5 bases; junction bases not matched to a gene: 9. The CDR3 protein is CSVDSAGDGETQYF. Written as DNA, the CDR3 is TGCAGCGTTGACTCTGCGGGGGACGGGGAGACCCAGTACTTC. Full variable domain (remainder filled in from reference TRBV29-1 and TRBJ2-5): SAVISQKPSRDICQRGTSLTIQCQVDSQVTMMFWYRQQPGQSLTLIATANQGSEATYESGFVIDKFPISRPNLTFSTLTVSNMSPEDSSIYLCSVDSAGDGETQYFGPGTRLLVL.

This clonotype was recorded a few times. The genes are TRBV5-1 and TRBJ2-5; 7 bases are a match to TRBD2. The V gene end was trimmed by 5 bases and the J gene end by 3 bases; junction bases not matched to a gene: 7. The CDR3 has 14 amino acids. In germline, CDR1 is SGHRS, CDR2 YFSETQ. The CDR3 spells CASSYGLVKETQYF. The CDR3 region has the DNA TGCGCCAGCAGTTACGGACTAGTTAAAGAGACCCAGTACTTC.

This chain connects TRBV5-1 to TRBJ2-4; D tentatively fits TRBD1 or TRBD2 (7 bases each). This CDR3 has 15 residues. Trimming removed 0 bases from V and 8 bases from J, with 15 bases in between. Germline CDR1 is SGHRS and CDR2 is YFSETQ. The chain's CDR3 is CASSLVGAGGDIQYF. In DNA, the CDR3 is TGCGCCAGCAGCTTGGTCGGGGCAGGGGGGGACATTCAGTACTTC.

This clonotype was observed a few times. The chain uses TRBV29-1 and TRBJ2-1; D is ambiguous. The germline V gene encodes CDR1 SQVTM and CDR2 ANQGSEA. V lost 7 bases and J lost 2, with 6 bases in between. The CDR3 consists of 11 residues. The CDR3 DNA is TGCAGCGCGGACGCCTACAATGAGCAGTTCTTC. The encoded protein is CSADAYNEQFF.

This chain links TRBV20-1 with TRBJ2-5; 7 nucleotides agree with TRBD2. The germline gives CDR1 DFQATT, CDR2 SNEGSKA (reference sequence). The length of the CDR3 is 13 residues. Trimming at V came to 3 bases and at J to 5 bases, leaving 6 bases not matched to a gene. The CDR3, as DNA: TGCAGTGCTAGGATAGCGGGCCGGGAGACCCAGTACTTC. This gives the protein CSARIAGRETQYF.

This chain connects TRBV28 to TRBJ1-4; 7 nucleotides match TRBD1. Germline loops: CDR1 MDHEN, CDR2 SYDVKM. CDR3 length equals 14 residues. Trimming cost V 8 bases and J 7 bases; bases outside gene matches: 10. CDR3 sequence: CASQSGTEPEKLFF. DNA of the CDR3: TGTGCCAGCCAAAGCGGGACAGAGCCTGAAAAACTGTTTTTT. Variable domain in full (rest from reference TRBV28 and TRBJ1-4): DVKVTQSSRYLVKRTGEKVFLECVQDMDHENMFWYRQDPGLGLRLIYFSYDVKMKEKGDIPEGYSVSREKKERFSLILESASTNQTSMYLCASQSGTEPEKLFFGSGTQLSVL.

A remark on this clonotype: This likely stems from a read error, as it lies one base from a far larger clone. V is TRBV7-9 and J is TRBJ2-3, with 8 bases identical to TRBD2. CDR1 and CDR2 from the germline V gene are SEHNR and FQNEAQ (reference sequence). The CDR3 length is 14 residues. J gave up 1 base and V 5 bases, and 2 bases lay outside the gene matches. CDR3 sequence reads: CASSRAGGTDTQYF. The CDR3 bases are TGTGCCAGCAGCCGAGCGGGGGGCACAGATACGCAGTATTTT.

This clonotype was counted a few times. The V call is TRBV6-2 or TRBV6-3, the J call TRBJ1-1; no definite D call. CDR3 length: 14 amino acids. Germline V gene data show CDR1 as MNHEY and CDR2 as SVGEGT. Trimming shortened V by 5 bases and J by 0 bases, and 10 bases separated the two germline ends. This CDR3 is CASSTQPMNTEAFF. The CDR3 DNA is TGTGCCAGCAGTACACAACCGATGAACACTGAAGCTTTCTTT.

This clonotype was seen only a few times. J is TRBJ2-5 and V is TRBV13, with D unclear. The closer fit of TRBJ2-7 to the DNA end suggests the J call may be wrong. The CDR3 consists of 15 residues. From germline, CDR1 is PRHDT and CDR2 FYEKMQ (reference sequence). The CDR3 sequence: CASSLSLGWGNEQYF. Here the CDR3 DNA reads TGTGCCAGCAGCTTGTCGCTGGGGTGGGGAAACGAGCAGTACTTC.

This clonotype appeared a few times. The chain recombines TRBV7-8 with TRBJ1-6, with TRBD1 matching 9 bases. Germline trimming cut 2 bases from V and 10 bases from J; bases unmatched to any gene: 6. This CDR3 is built from 15 residues. Germline CDR1 is SGHVS and CDR2 is FQNEAQ. The CDR3 reads CASSLMSTGGSPLHF. DNA for the CDR3: TGTGCCAGCAGCTTAATGTCGACAGGGGGATCACCCCTCCACTTT.

The chain joins TRBV10-3 to TRBJ2-4; 10 nucleotides align to TRBD2. V shed 0 bases, J shed 0 bases, and the junction held 8 bases outside the gene matches. CDR3 size: 19 residues. Germline CDR1 is ENHRY and CDR2 is SYGVKD. This CDR3 reads CAISESIVSGGLAKNIQYF. In nucleotides, the CDR3 is TGTGCCATCAGTGAGTCGATTGTTAGCGGGGGGTTAGCCAAAAACATTCAGTACTTC.